Below, one TCR beta chain is given with its context. Its antigen remains unknown. V was pared by 5 bases and J by 4 bases, with 9 bases of the junction left unmatched. CDR1 is SGHAT and CDR2 is FQNNGV in the germline V gene. CDR3 size: 15 residues. The record originates from a study of somatic mutations in cytotoxic T cells in rheumatoid arthritis. In the study overall: Among the T-cell populations stained with V beta antibodies, some were separated by flow sorting at nearly 100% purity, including V beta1+ cells whose TCRB was sequenced.

Methods used by the authors: Of patient CD8+ clones exceeding 1%, few matched published virus-specific TCRB sequences. Libraries were prepared by immunoSEQ multiplex PCR; TCRdb keeps only in-frame clonotypes and omits some of them. The D gene and trimming were derived from the DNA, and the V and J assignments and clone size from that table. This sample has 15,000 to 20,000 clones, with over 70% found just once. Study-level points and caveats: The study found no significant difference in CD8+ T-cell clonality between rheumatoid arthritis patients and age-matched healthy controls. Some patients, about an eighth of the roughly 65, had a largest CD8+ clone that exceeded 20% of CD8+ cells.

Specimen: CD8+ T cells sorted from blood. The sequence was obtained from an adult with rheumatoid arthritis. The chain links TRBV11-2 to TRBJ2-7; 9 bases agree with TRBD1. CDR3 residues: CASSQYGTGLYEQYF. In DNA form, the CDR3 reads TGTGCCAGCAGCCAATACGGGACAGGGTTATACGAGCAGTACTTC.